These T cell receptor beta chains were read from a single sample in a study of cytomegalovirus exposure and HLA in healthy donors. This table comes from immunoSEQ multiplex PCR, and its TCRdb copy is limited to in-frame clones, with some not included. The table shows 130,000 or so clones, with roughly 80% occurring only once. The sample taken for sequencing was PBMCs. These receptors were collected from a man aged 25-45 years in good health and CMV-seronegative. Both conserved end residues are part of each CDR3. A D gene is named only where the DNA matches it firmly. Clone size appears in some rows only: once, few, many, or a class for an expanded clone.

v_gene	abundance	j_gene	d_gene	CDR3aa	CDR3nt
TRBV10-3	NA	TRBJ2-7	NA	CAISAYRDSSYEQYF	TGTGCCATCAGCGCCTACAGGGATAGCTCCTACGAGCAGTACTTC
TRBV7-9	once	TRBJ2-5	TRBD2	CASSLELLAEETQYF	TGTGCCAGCAGCTTAGAATTACTAGCGGAAGAGACCCAGTACTTC
TRBV28	NA	TRBJ1-1	NA	CASSGGDQSTEAFF	TGTGCCAGCAGTGGGGGGGACCAGAGCACTGAAGCTTTCTTT
TRBV4-3	once	TRBJ2-1	NA	CASSQDWDKRQFF	TGCGCCAGCAGCCAAGATTGGGACAAAAGGCAGTTCTTC
TRBV7-2	NA	TRBJ1-1	TRBD1	CASSSGTGGAYTEAFF	TGTGCCAGCAGCTCCGGGACAGGGGGCGCGTACACTGAAGCTTTCTTT
TRBV14	NA	TRBJ1-2	TRBD1	CASSLDPTGFGYTF	TGTGCCAGCAGCCTTGACCCGACAGGGTTCGGCTACACCTTC
TRBV5-1	NA	TRBJ2-1	NA	CASSWRTSGTGVTSGVNEQFF	TGCGCCAGCAGCTGGCGAACTTCTGGGACAGGGGTGACTAGCGGGGTCAATGAGCAGTTCTTC
TRBV5-1	NA	TRBJ1-2	TRBD1	CASSLEGQGAGGYTF	TGCGCCAGCAGCTTGGAGGGACAGGGGGCGGGCGGCTACACCTTC
TRBV6-1	few	TRBJ2-7	NA	CASSDEWSYEQYF	TGTGCCAGCAGTGACGAGTGGTCCTACGAGCAGTACTTC
TRBV7-2	NA	TRBJ1-2	TRBD1	CASSLLQGVDGYTF	TGTGCCAGCAGCTTACTCCAGGGGGTTGATGGCTACACCTTC
TRBV2	NA	TRBJ1-5	TRBD1	CASSEQGDQPQHF	TGTGCCAGCAGTGAACAGGGGGATCAGCCCCAGCATTTT
TRBV28	NA	TRBJ1-1	NA	CASSSLGGSNTEAFF	TGTGCCAGCAGTTCCCTCGGAGGGTCGAACACTGAAGCTTTCTTT
TRBV6-1	once	TRBJ2-1	NA	CASRSSVQQFF	TGTGCCAGCAGGTCTAGCGTACAGCAGTTCTTC
TRBV6-5	NA	TRBJ2-2	NA	CASSYSKGADTGELFF	TGTGCCAGCAGTTACTCGAAAGGAGCTGACACCGGGGAGCTGTTTTTT
TRBV11-2	NA	TRBJ2-7	NA	CASSLATGTYEQYF	TGTGCCAGCAGCTTAGCTACAGGGACCTACGAGCAGTACTTC
TRBV28	NA	TRBJ1-6	TRBD1	CASSPRDRGLHGNVWNSPLHF	TGTGCCAGCAGCCCCCGGGACAGGGGGCTGCATGGGAATGTTTGGAATTCACCCCTCCACTTT
TRBV9	NA	TRBJ1-2	NA	CASSVQNSNYGYTF	TGTGCCAGCAGCGTACAGAACAGTAACTATGGCTACACCTTC
TRBV19	few	TRBJ1-2	TRBD1	CASVRTGYGYTF	TGTGCCAGCGTCAGGACAGGCTATGGCTACACCTTC
TRBV19	NA	TRBJ2-1	TRBD1	CASTAQGANNEQFF	TGTGCCAGTACCGCCCAGGGGGCGAACAATGAGCAGTTCTTC
TRBV12-5	NA	TRBJ2-1	NA	CASGFYGTLEQFF	TGTGCTAGTGGTTTTTACGGGACTCTTGAGCAGTTCTTC
TRBV7-9	NA	TRBJ2-1	TRBD2	CASSRKLAGGGYEQFF	TGTGCCAGCAGCCGTAAACTAGCGGGGGGTGGCTATGAGCAGTTCTTC
TRBV7-8	NA	TRBJ1-4	NA	CASSSWEKLFF	TGTGCCAGCAGCAGCTGGGAAAAACTGTTTTTT
TRBV7-9	NA	TRBJ1-2	NA	CSSSFLPDNNYGYTF	TGTTCCAGCAGCTTCTTACCCGACAATAACTATGGCTACACCTTC
TRBV18	NA	TRBJ2-7	NA	CASSPLDSSGEQYF	TGTGCCAGCTCACCCTTGGACAGCTCAGGCGAGCAGTACTTC
TRBV5-1	NA	TRBJ1-4	TRBD1	CASSLRASGTANLENNEKLFF	TGCGCCAGCAGCTTGAGGGCCTCGGGGACAGCCAATCTAGAAAATAATGAAAAACTGTTTTTT
TRBV9	NA	TRBJ2-1	TRBD1	CASSVGTGTYNEQFF	TGTGCCAGCAGCGTAGGGACAGGGACGTACAATGAGCAGTTCTTC
TRBV5-5	NA	TRBJ1-5	NA	CASSLDSYQPQHF	TGTGCCAGCAGCTTGGACAGTTATCAGCCCCAGCATTTT
TRBV11-3	NA	TRBJ2-5	TRBD2	CASSAGGGQETQYF	TGTGCCAGCAGCGCCGGGGGGGGGCAAGAGACCCAGTACTTC
TRBV6-4	few	TRBJ2-6	NA	CASSATEPGANVLTF	TGTGCCAGCAGTGCGACAGAGCCTGGGGCCAACGTCCTGACTTTC
TRBV28	NA	TRBJ1-2	TRBD1	CASSFSHGQGGGYTF	TGTGCCAGCAGTTTCAGCCACGGACAGGGGGGAGGCTACACCTTC
TRBV21-1	few	TRBJ2-2	NA	CASRIPQGQGGTGELFF	TGTGCCAGTCGTATCCCGCAGGGACAGGGGGGGACCGGGGAGCTGTTTTTT
TRBV5-5	NA	TRBJ2-7	NA	CASSHGDSTYEQYF	TGTGCCAGCAGCCATGGGGACTCCACCTACGAGCAGTACTTC
TRBV27	NA	TRBJ2-7	NA	CASSLSGFYYEQYF	TGTGCCAGCAGTTTATCGGGTTTTTACTACGAGCAGTACTTC
TRBV6-1	few	TRBJ1-2	NA	CASSEAQGLGNYGYTF	TGTGCCAGCAGTGAAGCGCAGGGGTTGGGTAACTATGGCTACACCTTC
TRBV6-1	once	TRBJ2-5	TRBD1	CASSEGQGTKTQYF	TGTGCCAGCAGTGAAGGACAGGGCACAAAGACCCAGTACTTC
TRBV5-1	NA	TRBJ1-1	NA	CASSLREGNTEAFF	TGCGCCAGCAGCTTGCGGGAGGGGAACACTGAAGCTTTCTTT
TRBV6-1	NA	TRBJ2-7	NA	CASSRQAPYEQYF	TGTGCCAGCAGTAGACAGGCCCCCTACGAGCAGTACTTC
TRBV10-2	few	TRBJ2-2	TRBD1	CASSERTGGGGELFF	TGCGCCAGCAGTGAGAGGACAGGGGGTGGCGGGGAGCTGTTTTTT
TRBV28	few	TRBJ2-2	TRBD2	CASTSPSGGLGELFF	TGTGCCAGCACCTCTCCTAGCGGGGGGCTCGGGGAGCTGTTTTTT
TRBV10-1	NA	TRBJ1-1	NA	CASSGTGKIPVEAFF	TGCGCCAGCAGTGGAACAGGGAAGATCCCTGTGGAAGCTTTCTTT
TRBV10-1	NA	TRBJ2-6	NA	CASVWDSGANGLTF	TGCGCCAGCGTCTGGGACTCTGGGGCCAACGGCCTGACTTTC
TRBV14	NA	TRBJ1-5	NA	CASSQVGVNSNQPQHF	TGTGCCAGCAGCCAAGTAGGGGTTAATAGCAATCAGCCCCAGCATTTT
TRBV25-1	NA	TRBJ2-3	NA	CASSDPGVSTDTQYF	TGTGCCAGCAGTGATCCCGGGGTTTCCACAGATACGCAGTATTTT
TRBV19	NA	TRBJ1-1	NA	CASSMTVDMNTEAFF	TGTGCCAGTAGTATGACAGTGGATATGAACACTGAAGCTTTCTTT
TRBV4-2	NA	TRBJ1-2	TRBD1	CASSQDRGTGVGYTF	TGTGCCAGCAGCCAAGATCGGGGGACAGGGGTAGGCTACACCTTC
TRBV4-3	NA	TRBJ2-7	TRBD1	CASSQEGRGPYEQYF	TGCGCCAGCAGCCAAGAAGGCAGGGGGCCCTACGAGCAGTACTTC
TRBV29-1	NA	TRBJ1-2	TRBD1	CSVESRDRGYGYTF	TGCAGCGTTGAGTCTCGGGACAGGGGCTATGGCTACACCTTC
TRBV9	once	TRBJ2-1	TRBD1	CASSLWDSYNEQFF	TGTGCCAGCAGCCTTTGGGACAGCTACAATGAGCAGTTCTTC
TRBV28	NA	TRBJ1-2	NA	CASRLTSGRYGYTF	TGTGCCAGCCGACTAACATCGGGTCGCTATGGCTACACCTTC
TRBV19	once	TRBJ2-7	NA	CASSIAPPGSYEQYF	TGTGCCAGTAGTATAGCCCCCCCGGGCTCCTACGAGCAGTACTTC
TRBV19	few	TRBJ1-1	TRBD1	CASSPPQDRDNNEAFF	TGTGCCAGTAGCCCCCCCCAGGACAGGGACAACAATGAAGCTTTCTTT
TRBV28	NA	TRBJ2-4	NA	CASSLTDLVKNIQYF	TGTGCCAGCAGTTTAACGGACTTAGTCAAAAACATTCAGTACTTC
TRBV2	NA	TRBJ2-1	TRBD1	CASSAGTAYSYNEQFF	TGTGCCAGCAGTGCGGGGACAGCTTACTCCTACAATGAGCAGTTCTTC
TRBV7-9	NA	TRBJ2-3	NA	CSSSLERITDTQYF	TGTTCCAGCAGCTTGGAGAGGATCACAGATACGCAGTATTTT
TRBV15	NA	TRBJ1-2	TRBD1	CATSRPGTAGSYGYTF	TGTGCCACCAGCAGGCCGGGGACAGCAGGTAGCTATGGCTACACCTTC
TRBV11-3	NA	TRBJ2-1	NA	CASSFSRGGIHEQFF	TGTGCCAGCAGCTTTTCGAGGGGGGGCATTCATGAGCAGTTCTTC